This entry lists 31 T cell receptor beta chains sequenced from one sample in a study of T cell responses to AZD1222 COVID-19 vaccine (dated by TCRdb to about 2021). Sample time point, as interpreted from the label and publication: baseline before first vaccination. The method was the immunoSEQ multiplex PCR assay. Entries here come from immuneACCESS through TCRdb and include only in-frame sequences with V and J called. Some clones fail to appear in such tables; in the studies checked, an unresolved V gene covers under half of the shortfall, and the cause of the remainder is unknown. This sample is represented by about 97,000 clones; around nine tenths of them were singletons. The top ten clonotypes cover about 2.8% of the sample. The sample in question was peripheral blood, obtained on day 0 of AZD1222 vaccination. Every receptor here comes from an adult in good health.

The CDR3 loop reads CASILTGPFYGYTF. In DNA, the CDR3 is TGTGCCAGCATTTTGACAGGCCCCTTCTATGGCTACACCTTC. The chain carries TRBV2 and TRBJ1-2, with D possibly being TRBD1 (6 bases). Deletions cut 7 bases from V and 4 bases from J, with 16 bases between. The CDR3 is made up of 14 amino acids. Per the germline V gene, CDR1 is SNHLY and CDR2 is FYNNEI. The full variable domain, completed using reference TRBV2 and TRBJ1-2, is EPEVTQTPSHQVTQMGQEVILRCVPISNHLYFYWYRQILGQKVEFLVSFYNNEISEKSEIFDDQFSVERPDGSNFTLKIRSTKLEDSAMYFCASILTGPFYGYTFGSGTRLTVV.

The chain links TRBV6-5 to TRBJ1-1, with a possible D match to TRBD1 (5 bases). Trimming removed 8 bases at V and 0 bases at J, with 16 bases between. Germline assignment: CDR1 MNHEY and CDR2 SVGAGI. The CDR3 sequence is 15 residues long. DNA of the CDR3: TGTGCCAGCGCACTAACCGGGACGGTGAACACTGAAGCTTTCTTT. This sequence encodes CASALTGTVNTEAFF.

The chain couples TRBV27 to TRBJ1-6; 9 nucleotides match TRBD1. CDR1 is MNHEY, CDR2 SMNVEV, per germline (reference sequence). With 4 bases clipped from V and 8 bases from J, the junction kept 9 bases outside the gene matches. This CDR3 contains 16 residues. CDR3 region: CASSSLIRQGDSPLHF. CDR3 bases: TGTGCCAGCAGTTCATTGATTAGACAGGGGGATTCACCCCTCCACTTT.

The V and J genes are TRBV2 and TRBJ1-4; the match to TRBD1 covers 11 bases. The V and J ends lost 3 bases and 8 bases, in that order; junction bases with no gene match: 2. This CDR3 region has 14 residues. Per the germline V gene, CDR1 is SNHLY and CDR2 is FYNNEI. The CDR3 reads CASSEGTGGEKLFF. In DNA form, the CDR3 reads TGTGCCAGCAGTGAGGGGACAGGGGGGGAAAAACTGTTTTTT.

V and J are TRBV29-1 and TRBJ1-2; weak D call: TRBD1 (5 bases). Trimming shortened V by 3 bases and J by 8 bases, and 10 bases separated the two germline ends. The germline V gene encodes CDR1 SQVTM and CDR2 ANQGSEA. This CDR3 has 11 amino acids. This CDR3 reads CSVDEGSGYTF. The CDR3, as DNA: TGCAGCGTTGACGAGGGGTCGGGCTACACCTTC.

This CDR3 is CASSFIPGGDTQYF. The CDR3 DNA sequence: TGTGCCAGCAGCTTTATTCCCGGGGGGGATACGCAGTATTTT. The rearrangement uses TRBV11-2 and TRBJ2-3; 7 bases are shared with TRBD2. The CDR3 is 14 residues long. CDR1 and CDR2 from the germline V gene are SGHAT and FQNNGV. V shed 3 bases and J 6 bases; nucleotides not matched to a gene: 6.

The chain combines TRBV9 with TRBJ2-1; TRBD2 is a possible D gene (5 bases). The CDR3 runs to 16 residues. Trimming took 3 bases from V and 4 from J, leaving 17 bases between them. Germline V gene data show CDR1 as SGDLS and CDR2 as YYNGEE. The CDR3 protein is CASSALGEGLYNEQFF. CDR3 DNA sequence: TGTGCCAGCAGCGCCCTCGGGGAAGGTTTGTACAATGAGCAGTTCTTC.

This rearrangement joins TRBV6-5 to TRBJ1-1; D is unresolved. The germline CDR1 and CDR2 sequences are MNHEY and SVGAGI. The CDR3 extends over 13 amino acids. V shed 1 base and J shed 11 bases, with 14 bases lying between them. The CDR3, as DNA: TGTGCCAGCAGTTACTATAGGGCCCAGACGGCTTTCTTT. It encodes CASSYYRAQTAFF.

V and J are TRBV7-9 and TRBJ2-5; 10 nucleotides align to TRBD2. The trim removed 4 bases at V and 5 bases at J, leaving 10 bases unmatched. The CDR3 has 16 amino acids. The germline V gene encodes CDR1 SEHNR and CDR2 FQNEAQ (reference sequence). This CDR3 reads CASSSYPSGGRETQYF. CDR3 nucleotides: TGTGCCAGCAGCTCCTACCCTAGCGGGGGTAGGGAGACCCAGTACTTC.

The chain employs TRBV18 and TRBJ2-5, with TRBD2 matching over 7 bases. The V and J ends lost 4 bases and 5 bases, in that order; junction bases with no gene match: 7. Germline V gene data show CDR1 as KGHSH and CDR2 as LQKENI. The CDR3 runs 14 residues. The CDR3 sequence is CASSLGTTWETQYF. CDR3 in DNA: TGTGCCAGCTCACTCGGGACTACTTGGGAGACCCAGTACTTC. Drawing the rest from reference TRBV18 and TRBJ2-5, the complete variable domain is NAGVMQNPRHLVRRRGQEARLRCSPMKGHSHVYWYRQLPEEGLKFMVYLQKENIIDESGMPKERFSAEFPKEGPSILRIQQVVRGDSAAYFCASSLGTTWETQYFGPGTRLLVL.

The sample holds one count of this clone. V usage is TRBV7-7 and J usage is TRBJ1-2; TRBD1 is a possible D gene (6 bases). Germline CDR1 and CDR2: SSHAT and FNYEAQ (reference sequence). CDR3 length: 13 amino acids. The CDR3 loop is CASGRGDDYGYTF. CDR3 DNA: TGTGCTAGCGGCAGGGGAGACGACTATGGCTACACCTTC. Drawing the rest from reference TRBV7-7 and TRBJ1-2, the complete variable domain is GAGVSQSPRYKVTKRGQDVTLRCDPISSHATLYWYQQALGQGPEFLTYFNYEAQPDKSGLPSDRFSAERPEGSISTLTIQRTEQRDSAMYRCASGRGDDYGYTFGSGTRLTVV.

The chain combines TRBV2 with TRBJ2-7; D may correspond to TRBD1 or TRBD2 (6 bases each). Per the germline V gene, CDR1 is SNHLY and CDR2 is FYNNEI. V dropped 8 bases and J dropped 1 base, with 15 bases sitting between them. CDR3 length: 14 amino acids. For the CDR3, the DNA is TGTGCCAGCCACGAAGGGGGGCTTTCCTACGAGCAGTACTTC. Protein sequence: CASHEGGLSYEQYF.

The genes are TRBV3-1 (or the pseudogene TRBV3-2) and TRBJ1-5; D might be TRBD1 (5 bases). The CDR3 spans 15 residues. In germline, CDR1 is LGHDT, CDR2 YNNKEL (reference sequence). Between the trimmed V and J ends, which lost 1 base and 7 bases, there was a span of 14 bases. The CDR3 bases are TGTGCCAGCAGCCAAGGGGTACAGGTCAACCAGCCCCAGCATTTT. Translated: CASSQGVQVNQPQHF.

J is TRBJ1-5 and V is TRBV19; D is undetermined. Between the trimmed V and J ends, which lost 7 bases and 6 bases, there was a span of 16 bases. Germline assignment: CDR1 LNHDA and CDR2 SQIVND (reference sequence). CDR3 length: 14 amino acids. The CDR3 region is CASTGSTGRQPQHF. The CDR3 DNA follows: TGTGCCAGTACAGGCAGCACTGGGCGTCAGCCCCAGCATTTT.

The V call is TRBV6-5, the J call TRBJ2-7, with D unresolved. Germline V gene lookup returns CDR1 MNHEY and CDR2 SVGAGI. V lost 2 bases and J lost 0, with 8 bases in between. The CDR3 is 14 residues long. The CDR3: CASSYKIFSYEQYF. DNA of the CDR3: TGTGCCAGCAGTTACAAGATCTTCTCCTACGAGCAGTACTTC.

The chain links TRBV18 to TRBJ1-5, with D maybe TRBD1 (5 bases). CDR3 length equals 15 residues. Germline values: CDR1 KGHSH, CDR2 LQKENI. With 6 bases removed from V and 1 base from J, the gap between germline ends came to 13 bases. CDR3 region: CASSQEKGSNQPQHF. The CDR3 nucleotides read TGTGCCAGCTCTCAGGAGAAGGGGAGCAATCAGCCCCAGCATTTT. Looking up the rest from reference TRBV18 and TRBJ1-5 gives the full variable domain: NAGVMQNPRHLVRRRGQEARLRCSPMKGHSHVYWYRQLPEEGLKFMVYLQKENIIDESGMPKERFSAEFPKEGPSILRIQQVVRGDSAAYFCASSQEKGSNQPQHFGDGTRLSIL.

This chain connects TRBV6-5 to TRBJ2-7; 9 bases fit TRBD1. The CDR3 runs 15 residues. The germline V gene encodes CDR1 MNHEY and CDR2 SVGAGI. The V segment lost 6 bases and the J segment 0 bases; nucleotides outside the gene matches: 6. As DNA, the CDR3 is TGTGCCAGCAGACCCGGGACAGGGCCCTCCTACGAGCAGTACTTC. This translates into CASRPGTGPSYEQYF.

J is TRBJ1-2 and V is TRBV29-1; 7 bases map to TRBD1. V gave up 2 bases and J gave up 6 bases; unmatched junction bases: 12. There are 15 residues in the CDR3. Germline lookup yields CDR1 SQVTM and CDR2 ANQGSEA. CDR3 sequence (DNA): TGCAGCGTTGAACCTCCGGGACAGTTGGTTCATGGCTACACCTTC. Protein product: CSVEPPGQLVHGYTF.

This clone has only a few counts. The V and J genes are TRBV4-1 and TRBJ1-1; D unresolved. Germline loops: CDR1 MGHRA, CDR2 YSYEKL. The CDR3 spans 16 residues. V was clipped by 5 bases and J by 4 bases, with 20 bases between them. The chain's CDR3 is CASSKAVSSNATEAFF. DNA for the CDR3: TGCGCCAGCAGCAAAGCCGTGTCTTCAAATGCCACTGAAGCTTTCTTT.

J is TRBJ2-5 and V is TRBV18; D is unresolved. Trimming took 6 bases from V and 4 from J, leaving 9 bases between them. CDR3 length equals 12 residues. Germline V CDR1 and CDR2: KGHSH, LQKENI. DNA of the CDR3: TGTGCCAGCTCTCGTCTGGGAGAGACCCAGTACTTC. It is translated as CASSRLGETQYF. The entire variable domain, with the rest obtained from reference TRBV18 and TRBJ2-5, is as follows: NAGVMQNPRHLVRRRGQEARLRCSPMKGHSHVYWYRQLPEEGLKFMVYLQKENIIDESGMPKERFSAEFPKEGPSILRIQQVVRGDSAAYFCASSRLGETQYFGPGTRLLVL.

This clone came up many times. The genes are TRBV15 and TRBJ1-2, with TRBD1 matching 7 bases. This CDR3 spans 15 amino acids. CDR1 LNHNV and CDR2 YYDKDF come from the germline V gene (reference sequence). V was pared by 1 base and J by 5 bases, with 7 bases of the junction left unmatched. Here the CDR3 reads CATSRGQTGRYGYTF. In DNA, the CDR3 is TGTGCCACCAGCAGAGGGCAGACAGGGAGGTATGGCTACACCTTC.

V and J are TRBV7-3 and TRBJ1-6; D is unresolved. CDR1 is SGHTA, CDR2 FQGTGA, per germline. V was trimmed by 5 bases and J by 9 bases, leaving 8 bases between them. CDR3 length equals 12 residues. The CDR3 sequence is CASSERVSPLHF. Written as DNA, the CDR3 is TGTGCCAGCAGCGAGAGGGTTTCACCCCTCCACTTT.

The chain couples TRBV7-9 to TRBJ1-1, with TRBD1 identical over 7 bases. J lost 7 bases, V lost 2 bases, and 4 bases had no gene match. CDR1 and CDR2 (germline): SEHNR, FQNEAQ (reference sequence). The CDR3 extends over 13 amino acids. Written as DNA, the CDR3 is TGTGCCAGCAGCTTAACAGGGGTCGGTGAAGCTTTCTTT. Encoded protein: CASSLTGVGEAFF.

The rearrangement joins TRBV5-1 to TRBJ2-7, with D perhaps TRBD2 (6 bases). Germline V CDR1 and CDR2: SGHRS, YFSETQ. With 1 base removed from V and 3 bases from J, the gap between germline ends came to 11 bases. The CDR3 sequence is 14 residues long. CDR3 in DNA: TGCGCCAGCAGCTTGAGGGTCGGGGGCTACGAGCAGTACTTC. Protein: CASSLRVGGYEQYF.

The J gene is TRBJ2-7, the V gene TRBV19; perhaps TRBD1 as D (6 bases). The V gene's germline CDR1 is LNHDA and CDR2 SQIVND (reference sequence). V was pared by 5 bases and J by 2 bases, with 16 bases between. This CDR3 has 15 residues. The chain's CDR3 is CASSLGGQGPYEQYF. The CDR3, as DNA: TGTGCCAGTAGTCTAGGGGGTCAGGGACCCTACGAGCAGTACTTC.

The CDR3 reads CASSPFSGHRNTEAFF. As DNA, the CDR3 is TGTGCCAGCAGCCCATTCTCCGGACATAGGAACACTGAAGCTTTCTTT. This chain joins TRBV7-8 and TRBJ1-1, with a tentative D call TRBD1 (5 bases). Germline-derived CDR1 and CDR2 are SGHVS and FQNEAQ. Trimming left V 5 bases short and J 1 base short, with 17 bases between. CDR3 length: 16 amino acids.

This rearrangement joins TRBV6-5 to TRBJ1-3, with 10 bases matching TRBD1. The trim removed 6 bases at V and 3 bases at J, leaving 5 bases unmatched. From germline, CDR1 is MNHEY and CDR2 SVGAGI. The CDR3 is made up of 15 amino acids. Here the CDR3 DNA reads TGTGCCAGCAGCCGAGACAGGGGGCTTGGAAACACCATATATTTT. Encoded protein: CASSRDRGLGNTIYF.

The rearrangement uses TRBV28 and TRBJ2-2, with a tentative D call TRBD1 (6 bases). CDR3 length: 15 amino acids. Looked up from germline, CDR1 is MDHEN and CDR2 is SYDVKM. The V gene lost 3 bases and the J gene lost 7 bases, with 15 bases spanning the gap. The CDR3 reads CASSFGAGEVGELFF. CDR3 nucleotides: TGTGCCAGCAGTTTTGGGGCAGGGGAAGTCGGGGAGCTGTTTTTT.

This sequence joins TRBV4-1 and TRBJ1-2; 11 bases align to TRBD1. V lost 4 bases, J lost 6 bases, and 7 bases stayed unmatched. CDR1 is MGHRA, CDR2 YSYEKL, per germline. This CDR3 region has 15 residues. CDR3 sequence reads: CASSPGQGAWNGYTF. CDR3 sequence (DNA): TGCGCCAGCAGCCCTGGACAGGGGGCTTGGAATGGCTACACCTTC.

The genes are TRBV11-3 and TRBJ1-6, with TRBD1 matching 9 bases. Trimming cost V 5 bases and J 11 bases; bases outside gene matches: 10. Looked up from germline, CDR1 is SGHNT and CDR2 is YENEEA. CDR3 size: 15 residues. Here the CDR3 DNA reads TGTGCCAGCAGCGCGACGGGACAGGGAACAACACCCCTCCACTTT. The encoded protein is CASSATGQGTTPLHF. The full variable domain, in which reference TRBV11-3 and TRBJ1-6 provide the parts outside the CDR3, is EAGVVQSPRYKIIEKKQPVAFWCNPISGHNTLYWYLQNLGQGPELLIRYENEEAVDDSQLPKDRFSAERLKGVDSTLKIQPAELGDSAVYLCASSATGQGTTPLHFGNGTRLTVT.

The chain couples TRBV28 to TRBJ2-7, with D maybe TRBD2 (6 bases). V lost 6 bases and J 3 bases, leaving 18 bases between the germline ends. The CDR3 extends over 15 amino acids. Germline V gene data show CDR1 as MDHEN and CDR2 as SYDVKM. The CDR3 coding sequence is TGTGCCAGCAGCTCCCCGGGAGCTAACCACTACGAGCAGTACTTC. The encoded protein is CASSSPGANHYEQYF.